The entry below describes one TCR beta chain. Its specificity is not known. The data were taken from a study of cytomegalovirus exposure and HLA in healthy donors. Overall study results and limits: Altogether, 150 to 200 TCR beta chains were recorded as cytomegalovirus-associated. The presence/absence work took it that sequencing depth was about the same across donors. Earlier analysis looked at TCR beta V segments, and most were productive about 90% or about 30% of the time.

Looked up from germline, CDR1 is MNHEY and CDR2 is SVGAGI. Trimming cost V 0 bases and J 5 bases, with 14 bases left between them. The CDR3 is 15 residues long. In the PCR, 60 Vbeta and 13 Jbeta primers were used. The method was immunoSEQ multiplex PCR; TCRdb's version includes in-frame clones alone and lacks a portion of them. Counted here are under 150,000 clones, around 77% occurring once; the ten biggest clones make up less than 6%. The TCR sequence derives from a woman aged 30 to 39 in good health and CMV-seropositive. V usage is TRBV6-5 and J usage is TRBJ2-7; tentatively, D is TRBD1 (6 bases). Sequencing used PBMCs. The CDR3 loop reads CASSYSQGPWDEQYF. For the CDR3, the DNA is TGTGCCAGCAGTTACTCCCAGGGGCCTTGGGACGAGCAGTACTTC.